The rows below give T cell receptor beta chains drawn from one sample of a study of T cell responses to AZD1222 COVID-19 vaccine. The repertoire was sequenced with immunoSEQ multiplex PCR; TCRdb's copy has only in-frame clones and lacks some. This sample has under 35,000 clones, with 86% found just once. The specimen comprised peripheral blood, sampled on day 0 of AZD1222 vaccination. Receptors were obtained from an adult in good health. Both conserved end residues are part of each CDR3. A D gene is named only where the DNA matches it firmly. Expanded clones are given a class, and other clones once, few, many or no size at all.

>TRBD1|.|TRBV28|TRBJ1-5
CASSSRQGAANQPQHF
TGTGCCAGCAGTTCTCGACAGGGGGCTGCAAATCAGCCCCAGCATTTT
>.|.|TRBV27|TRBJ1-6
CASSLWGPSSPLHF
TGTGCCAGCAGTTTATGGGGGCCGTCCTCACCCCTCCACTTT
>.|.|TRBV7-8|TRBJ2-3
CASSFLGLSTDTQYF
TGTGCCAGCAGCTTTTTGGGACTGAGCACAGATACGCAGTATTTT
>.|.|TRBV28|TRBJ2-3
CASSLTPTDTQYF
TGTGCCAGCAGTTTGACACCCACAGATACGCAGTATTTT
>.|.|TRBV18|TRBJ1-5
CASSPGISNQPQHF
TGTGCCAGCTCACCCGGGATAAGCAATCAGCCCCAGCATTTT
>.|.|TRBV11-2|TRBJ2-1
CASSLAAGSNNEQFF
TGTGCCAGCAGCTTAGCGGCGGGGAGTAACAATGAGCAGTTCTTC
>TRBD2|once|TRBV3-1/TRBV3-2|TRBJ2-5
CASSQDRGLVRAQYF
TGTGCCAGCAGCCAAGATCGGGGACTAGTGAGGGCCCAGTACTTC
>.|.|TRBV30|TRBJ2-3
CAWSVRDTQYF
TGTGCCTGGAGTGTAAGGGATACGCAGTATTTT
>.|.|TRBV11-2|TRBJ1-2
CASSSTGNYGYTF
TGTGCCAGCAGCTCCACAGGGAACTATGGCTACACCTTC
>.|once|TRBV7-2|TRBJ1-5
CASSFDRNQPQHF
TGTGCCAGCAGCTTTGACCGGAATCAGCCCCAGCATTTT
>TRBD1|.|TRBV10-3|TRBJ2-5
CAISLPDRGETQYF
TGTGCCATCAGTTTACCCGACAGGGGGGAGACCCAGTACTTC
>.|few|TRBV19|TRBJ1-2
CASSIRMAGLDYGYTF
TGTGCCAGTAGCATAAGGATGGCAGGCCTGGACTATGGCTACACCTTC
>.|.|TRBV6-1|TRBJ2-1
CASSDWTLTGAYNEQFF
TGTGCCAGCAGTGATTGGACCCTAACGGGGGCCTACAATGAGCAGTTCTTC
>.|.|TRBV6-5|TRBJ1-1
CASNYGGSGTEAFF
TGTGCCAGCAATTATGGGGGGTCGGGCACTGAAGCTTTCTTT
>.|.|TRBV3-1/TRBV3-2|TRBJ2-2
CASSQQDRLGELFF
TGTGCCAGCAGCCAACAGGACCGCCTCGGGGAGCTGTTTTTT
>.|.|TRBV11-3|TRBJ2-7
CASSLLGHREQYF
TGTGCCAGCAGCTTATTAGGGCATCGAGAGCAGTACTTC
>.|few|TRBV27|TRBJ1-1
CASSSLEGGGTEAFF
TGTGCCAGCAGTTCTTTGGAGGGGGGTGGTACTGAAGCTTTCTTT
>.|once|TRBV3-1/TRBV3-2|TRBJ1-1
CASSMLFAGAEAFF
TGTGCCAGCAGCATGCTCTTCGCGGGGGCTGAAGCTTTCTTT
>TRBD1|.|TRBV24-1|TRBJ2-1
CATSDGGTGSTYNEQFF
TGTGCCACCAGTGATGGGGGGACAGGATCCACCTACAATGAGCAGTTCTTC
>.|.|TRBV9|TRBJ1-2
CASSVVPGASGYTF
TGTGCCAGCAGCGTAGTCCCGGGGGCGTCCGGCTACACCTTC
>TRBD1|.|TRBV7-2|TRBJ2-2
CASSFGQGGRELFF
TGTGCCAGCAGTTTCGGACAGGGTGGCCGGGAGCTGTTTTTT
>.|.|TRBV5-8|TRBJ1-4
CASSLFTMF
TGTGCCAGCAGCTTGTTTACGATGTTT
>TRBD2|.|TRBV6-5|TRBJ2-7
CASSYTSGSYEQYF
TGTGCCAGCAGTTACACTAGCGGCTCCTACGAGCAGTACTTC
>TRBD1|.|TRBV5-4|TRBJ2-2
CASSLAQGAVGELFF
TGTGCCAGCAGCTTGGCGCAGGGGGCGGTCGGGGAGCTGTTTTTT
>.|once|TRBV5-4|TRBJ2-7
CASSWGASYEQYF
TGTGCCAGCAGCTGGGGTGCAAGCTACGAGCAGTACTTC
>.|.|TRBV7-9|TRBJ1-1
CASSPKEDSEAFF
TGTGCCAGCAGCCCCAAAGAGGACAGCGAAGCTTTCTTT